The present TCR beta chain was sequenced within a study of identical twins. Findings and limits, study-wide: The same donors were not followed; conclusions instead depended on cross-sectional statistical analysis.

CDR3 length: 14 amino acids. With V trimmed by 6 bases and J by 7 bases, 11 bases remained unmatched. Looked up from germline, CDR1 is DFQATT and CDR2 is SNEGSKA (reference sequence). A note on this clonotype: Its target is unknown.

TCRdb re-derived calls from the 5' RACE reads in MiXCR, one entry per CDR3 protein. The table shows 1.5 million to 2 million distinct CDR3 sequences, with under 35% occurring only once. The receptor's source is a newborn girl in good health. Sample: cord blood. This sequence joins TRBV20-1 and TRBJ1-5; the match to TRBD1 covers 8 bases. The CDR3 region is CSANTGGLGQPQHF. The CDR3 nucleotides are TGCAGTGCGAATACAGGGGGATTAGGGCAGCCCCAGCATTTT.